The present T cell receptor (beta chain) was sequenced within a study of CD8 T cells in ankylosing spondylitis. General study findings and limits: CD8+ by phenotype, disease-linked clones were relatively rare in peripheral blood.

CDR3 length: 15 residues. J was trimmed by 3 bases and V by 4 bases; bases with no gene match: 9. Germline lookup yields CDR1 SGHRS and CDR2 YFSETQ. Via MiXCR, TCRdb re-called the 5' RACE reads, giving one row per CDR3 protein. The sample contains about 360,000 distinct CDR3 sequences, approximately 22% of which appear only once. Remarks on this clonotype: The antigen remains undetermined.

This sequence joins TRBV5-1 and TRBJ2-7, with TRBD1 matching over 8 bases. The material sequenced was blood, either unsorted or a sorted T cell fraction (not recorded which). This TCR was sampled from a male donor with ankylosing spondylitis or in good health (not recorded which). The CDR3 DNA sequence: TGCGCCAGCAGCGACGGACAGGGTTTAATCTACGAGCAGTACTTC. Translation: CASSDGQGLIYEQYF. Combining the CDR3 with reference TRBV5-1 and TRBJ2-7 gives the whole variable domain KAGVTQTPRYLIKTRGQQVTLSCSPISGHRSVSWYQQTPGQGLQFLFEYFSETQRNKGNFPGRFSGRQFSNSRSEMNVSTLELGDSALYLCASSDGQGLIYEQYFGPGTRLTVT.